These T cell receptor beta chains were read from a single sample in a study of cytomegalovirus exposure and HLA in healthy donors. TCRdb's copy holds only in-frame clones and misses some; the assay was immunoSEQ multiplex PCR. The table records some 140,000 clones, almost 85% of them present only once. The sequencing input was PBMCs. The source of these receptors is a man under 40 in good health and CMV-seropositive. Each CDR3 is given with its conserved first and last residue. The D gene is left open where the match is weak. The size entry is marked missing in some rows and otherwise reads once, few, many or a size class.

j_call d_call clone_size v_call cdr3_aa cdr3_nt
TRBJ1-1 - - TRBV19 CASISTGGMNTEAFF TGTGCCAGTATCTCCACTGGAGGGATGAACACTGAAGCTTTCTTT
TRBJ1-2 - once TRBV25-1 CASWEGEGYGYTF TGTGCCAGCTGGGAAGGGGAGGGCTATGGCTACACCTTC
TRBJ2-7 TRBD2 - TRBV6-4 CAGQGLAGGGQYF TGTGCCGGCCAGGGACTAGCGGGTGGGGGGCAGTACTTC
TRBJ2-7 TRBD1 - TRBV7-9 CASSADRVYVEQYF TGTGCCAGCAGCGCCGACAGGGTTTACGTCGAGCAGTACTTC
TRBJ2-7 - - TRBV4-1 CASSQNYLVQGGEQYF TGCGCCAGCAGCCAAAATTACCTGGTGCAGGGGGGCGAGCAGTACTTC
TRBJ1-2 TRBD1 - TRBV7-2 CASSLTGGEGYTF TGTGCCAGCAGCTTGACAGGGGGTGAAGGCTACACCTTC
TRBJ2-2 TRBD1 few TRBV6-5 CASSRIGTASGELFF TGTGCCAGCAGCCGAATCGGGACAGCCTCCGGGGAGCTGTTTTTT
TRBJ1-2 - - TRBV7-9 CASSLALGEGYGYTF TGTGCCAGCAGCTTAGCGCTGGGGGAGGGGTATGGCTACACCTTC
TRBJ2-5 TRBD2 - TRBV11-2 CASSTSGGDQETQYF TGTGCCAGCAGCACTAGCGGGGGAGATCAAGAGACCCAGTACTTC
TRBJ1-6 TRBD1 - TRBV19 CASSRYPGQGNSPLHF TGTGCCAGTAGTAGATATCCGGGACAGGGAAATTCACCCCTCCACTTT
TRBJ2-1 TRBD2 - TRBV7-3 CASSLDGGAVEQFF TGTGCCAGCAGCTTAGACGGGGGGGCCGTTGAGCAGTTCTTC
TRBJ2-3 - - TRBV4-1 CASSQDAPTTVTDTQYF TGCGCCAGCAGCCAAGATGCTCCCACCACGGTCACAGATACGCAGTATTTT
TRBJ2-3 TRBD2 - TRBV5-1 CASSLLTSGRAATDTQYF TGCGCCAGCAGCTTGCTGACTAGCGGGAGGGCCGCCACAGATACGCAGTATTTT
TRBJ2-2 TRBD2 - TRBV9 CASSVAEGLDSAGELFF TGTGCCAGCAGCGTAGCGGAAGGACTAGATAGCGCCGGGGAGCTGTTTTTT
TRBJ1-1 TRBD1 - TRBV29-1 CSVGWQGATEAFF TGCAGCGTTGGATGGCAGGGGGCCACTGAAGCTTTCTTT
TRBJ2-7 TRBD1 - TRBV10-3 CAISLTGPVNEQYF TGTGCCATCAGCTTGACAGGGCCTGTCAACGAGCAGTACTTC
TRBJ1-2 - - TRBV11-2 CASSFSGSYGYTF TGTGCCAGCAGCTTTTCAGGGTCCTATGGCTACACCTTC
TRBJ2-7 TRBD2 few TRBV10-2 CATEHVASGRNSYEQYF TGCGCCACCGAGCACGTAGCTAGCGGGAGGAATTCCTACGAGCAGTACTTC
TRBJ2-5 TRBD2 - TRBV2 CASSELSGGEETQYF TGTGCCAGCAGTGAACTTAGCGGGGGGGAAGAGACCCAGTACTTC
TRBJ2-5 - - TRBV5-1 CASSPTDRLQETQYF TGCGCCAGCAGCCCGACCGACAGGCTCCAAGAGACCCAGTACTTC
TRBJ1-1 - - TRBV11-2 CASSTRGPGQMNTEAFF TGTGCCAGCAGCACCCGAGGGCCGGGACAAATGAACACTGAAGCTTTCTTT
TRBJ2-7 TRBD1 - TRBV15 CATSRDVGTGVYEQYF TGTGCCACCAGCAGAGATGTTGGGACAGGAGTCTACGAGCAGTACTTC
TRBJ2-7 - - TRBV27 CASSLRRGSSYEQYF TGTGCCAGCAGTTTAAGGCGGGGTAGCTCCTACGAGCAGTACTTC
TRBJ2-7 TRBD2 - TRBV10-3 CAISEGEGYEQYF TGTGCCATCAGTGAGGGGGAGGGTTACGAGCAGTACTTC
TRBJ1-1 TRBD1 - TRBV9 CASSVPTGENTEAFF TGTGCCAGCAGCGTCCCGACAGGGGAGAACACTGAAGCTTTCTTT
TRBJ1-5 TRBD1 - TRBV28 CASRNSKGGPSNQPQHF TGTGCCAGCAGGAACAGCAAAGGGGGCCCTAGCAATCAGCCCCAGCATTTT
TRBJ2-1 TRBD2 - TRBV5-1 CASSSSGSPSYNEQFF TGCGCCAGCAGCTCGAGCGGGAGCCCCTCCTACAATGAGCAGTTCTTC
TRBJ2-5 - few TRBV30 CAWSVGAGRTQYF TGTGCCTGGAGTGTTGGGGCAGGACGGACCCAGTACTTC
TRBJ2-3 - - TRBV5-1 CASSFTGKRTDTQYF TGCGCCAGCAGCTTTACAGGGAAACGCACAGATACGCAGTATTTT
TRBJ2-1 - - TRBV9 CASSPWGGANNEQFF TGTGCCAGCAGCCCCTGGGGGGGGGCCAACAATGAGCAGTTCTTC
TRBJ2-1 TRBD2 - TRBV5-1 CASSQGLAGLEQFF TGCGCCAGCAGCCAGGGACTAGCGGGACTTGAGCAGTTCTTC
TRBJ2-2 TRBD1 once TRBV6-1 CASSVPTGGTGELFF TGTGCCAGCAGTGTTCCAACAGGGGGTACCGGGGAGCTGTTTTTT
TRBJ1-2 - - TRBV4-3 CASSLEVGGYTF TGCGCCAGCAGCTTGGAGGTGGGGGGCTACACCTTC
TRBJ2-2 - - TRBV2 CASIGAAANTGELFF TGTGCCAGCATAGGAGCGGCAGCGAACACCGGGGAGCTGTTTTTT
TRBJ1-1 - - TRBV7-8 CASSSGGGLDTEAFF TGTGCCAGCAGCTCCGGGGGGGGCCTCGACACTGAAGCTTTCTTT
TRBJ2-7 - - TRBV19 CASSPHAAGTYEQYF TGTGCCAGTAGTCCGCATGCGGCGGGAACCTACGAGCAGTACTTC
TRBJ2-2 TRBD1 - TRBV11-2 CASSQRQGSNTGELFF TGTGCCAGCAGCCAACGACAGGGGTCGAACACCGGGGAGCTGTTTTTT
TRBJ1-1 - - TRBV9 CASSVAVNTEAFF TGTGCCAGCAGCGTAGCTGTAAACACTGAAGCTTTCTTT
TRBJ2-2 - - TRBV14 CASSQDGTATGELFF TGTGCCAGCAGCCAAGATGGGACTGCAACCGGGGAGCTGTTTTTT
TRBJ1-2 TRBD1 - TRBV9 CASSAPSGTGSLRLVGYTF TGTGCCAGCAGCGCCCCCTCCGGGACAGGGAGTCTCCGGCTAGTTGGCTACACCTTC
TRBJ2-3 TRBD2 - TRBV5-1 CASSGGLTSGGTDTQYF TGCGCCAGCAGCGGTGGATTAACTAGCGGGGGGACAGATACGCAGTATTTT
TRBJ2-2 TRBD1 once TRBV7-3 CASRATGGTGGELFF TGTGCCAGCAGAGCCACAGGGGGCACGGGCGGGGAGCTGTTTTTT
TRBJ1-4 - - TRBV6-6 CASSSPRGIDEKLFF TGTGCCAGCAGTTCCCCAAGGGGGATCGATGAAAAACTGTTTTTT
TRBJ1-2 - - TRBV21-1 CASSKEANTRVLSDGYTF TGTGCCAGCAGCAAAGAGGCTAATACGAGAGTCCTCAGCGATGGCTACACCTTC
TRBJ2-1 TRBD2 - TRBV10-1 CASSSTSGWVDSYNEQFF TGCGCCAGCAGTTCGACTAGCGGGTGGGTCGACTCCTACAATGAGCAGTTCTTC
TRBJ1-3 - - TRBV19 CASSPRTARNTIYF TGTGCCAGTAGTCCCCGGACAGCGAGAAACACCATATATTTT
TRBJ1-1 - - TRBV4-1 CASSPRDTSMNTEAFF TGCGCCAGCAGCCCCCGGGACACCTCGATGAACACTGAAGCTTTCTTT
TRBJ2-1 - - TRBV28 CASMRDLIYNEQFF TGTGCCAGCATGCGGGACTTAATTTACAATGAGCAGTTCTTC
TRBJ2-7 - - TRBV18 CASSPRTGSPYEQYF TGTGCCAGCTCACCACGTACGGGAAGCCCCTACGAGCAGTACTTC
TRBJ1-5 - - TRBV5-1 CASSLGQGGQPQHF TGCGCCAGCAGCTTGGGGCAGGGAGGGCAGCCCCAGCATTTT
TRBJ1-2 TRBD1 - TRBV11-2 CASSRVGTGVYGTF TGTGCCAGCAGCCGGGTCGGGACAGGGGTCTACGGCACCTTC
TRBJ2-7 - - TRBV5-6 CASSWQGGSYEQYF TGTGCCAGCAGCTGGCAGGGAGGCTCCTACGAGCAGTACTTC
TRBJ2-1 - - TRBV6-1 CASRRGRGSYNEQFF TGTGCCAGCAGGCGGGGCAGAGGCTCCTACAATGAGCAGTTCTTC
TRBJ1-1 - - TRBV28 CASSLSAGTEAFF TGTGCCAGCAGTCTCAGCGCCGGCACTGAAGCTTTCTTT
TRBJ1-2 TRBD1 - TRBV2 CASSVGDTQGAYGYTF TGTGCCAGCAGTGTGGGGGACACTCAGGGGGCCTATGGCTACACCTTC